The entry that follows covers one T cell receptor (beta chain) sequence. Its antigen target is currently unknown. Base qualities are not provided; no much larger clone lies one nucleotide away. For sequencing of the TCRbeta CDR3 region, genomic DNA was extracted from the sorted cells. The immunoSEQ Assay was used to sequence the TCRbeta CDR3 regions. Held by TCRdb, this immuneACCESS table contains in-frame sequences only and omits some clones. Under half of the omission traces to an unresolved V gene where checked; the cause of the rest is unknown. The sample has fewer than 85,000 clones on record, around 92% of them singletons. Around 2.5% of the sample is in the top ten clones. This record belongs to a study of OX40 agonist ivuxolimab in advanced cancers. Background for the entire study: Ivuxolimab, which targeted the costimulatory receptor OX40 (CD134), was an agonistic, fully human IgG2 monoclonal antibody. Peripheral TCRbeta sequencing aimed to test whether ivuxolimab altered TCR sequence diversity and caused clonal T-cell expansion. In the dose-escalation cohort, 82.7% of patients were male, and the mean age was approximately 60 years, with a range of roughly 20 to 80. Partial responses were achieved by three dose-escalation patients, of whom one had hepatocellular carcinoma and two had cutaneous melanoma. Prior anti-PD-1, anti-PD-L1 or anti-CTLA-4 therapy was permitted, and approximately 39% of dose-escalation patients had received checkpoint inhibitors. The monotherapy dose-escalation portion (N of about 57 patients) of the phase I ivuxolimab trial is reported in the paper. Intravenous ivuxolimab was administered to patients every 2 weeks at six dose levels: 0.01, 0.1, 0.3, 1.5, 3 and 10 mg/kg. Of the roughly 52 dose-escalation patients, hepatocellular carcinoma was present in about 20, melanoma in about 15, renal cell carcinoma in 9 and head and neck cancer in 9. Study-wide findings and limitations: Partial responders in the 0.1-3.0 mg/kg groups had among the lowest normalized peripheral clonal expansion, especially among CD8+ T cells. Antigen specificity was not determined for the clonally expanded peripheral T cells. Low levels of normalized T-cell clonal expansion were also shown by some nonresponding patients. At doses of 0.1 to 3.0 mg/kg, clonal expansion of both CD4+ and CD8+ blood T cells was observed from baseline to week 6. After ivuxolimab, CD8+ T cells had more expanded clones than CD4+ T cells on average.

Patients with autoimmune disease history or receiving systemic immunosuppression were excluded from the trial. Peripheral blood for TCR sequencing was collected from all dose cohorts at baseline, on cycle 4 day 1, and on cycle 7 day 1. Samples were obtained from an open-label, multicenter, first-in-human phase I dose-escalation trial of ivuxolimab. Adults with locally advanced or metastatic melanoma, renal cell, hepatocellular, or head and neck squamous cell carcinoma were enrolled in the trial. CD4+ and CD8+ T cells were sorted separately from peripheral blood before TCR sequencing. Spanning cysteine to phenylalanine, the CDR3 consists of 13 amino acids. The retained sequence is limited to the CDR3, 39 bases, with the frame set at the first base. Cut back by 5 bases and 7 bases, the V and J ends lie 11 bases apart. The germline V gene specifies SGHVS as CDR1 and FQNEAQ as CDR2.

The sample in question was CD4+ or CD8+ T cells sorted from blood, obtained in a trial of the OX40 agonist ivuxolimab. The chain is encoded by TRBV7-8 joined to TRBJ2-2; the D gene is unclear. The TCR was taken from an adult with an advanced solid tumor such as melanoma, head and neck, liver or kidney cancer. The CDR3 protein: CASSPRPDGELFF. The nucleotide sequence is TGTGCCAGCAGCCCCCGGCCAGACGGGGAGCTGTTTTTT. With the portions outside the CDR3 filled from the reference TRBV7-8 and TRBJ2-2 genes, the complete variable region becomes GAGVSQSPRYKVAKRGQDVALRCDPISGHVSLFWYQQALGQGPEFLTYFQNEAQLDKSGLPSDRFFAERPEGSVSTLKIQRTQQEDSAVYLCASSPRPDGELFFGEGSRLTVL.